Listed here are 22 T cell receptor beta chains from one sample, sequenced in a study of regulatory T cells in long-lasting Graves disease. Arm-PCR of CDR3 regions and iRepertoire HTBI primers were the basis on which TCR beta libraries were built. From the multiplex PCR reads, TCRdb called clonotypes with MiXCR, one entry per CDR3 protein. The sample shows a few hundred thousand distinct CDR3 sequences, 20% to 25% of them seen only once. As for time point: persistent/refractory GD, antithyroid drugs over 5 years with positive TRAb. Preparation of the TCR library used RNA extracted from PBMCs. Source: peripheral blood mononuclear cells (PBMCs), taken when the disease was refractory, from a patient treated with antithyroid drugs. The receptor source for this set is a female donor with Graves disease.

The table lists this clonotype with many counts. This rearrangement joins TRBV6-1 to TRBJ2-7; D is ambiguous. Trimming took 7 bases from V and 5 from J, leaving 6 bases between them. Germline V gives CDR1 MNHNS, CDR2 SASEGT. The CDR3 spans 10 residues. The CDR3 is CASNFDEQYF. As DNA, the CDR3 is TGTGCCAGCAATTTCGACGAGCAGTACTTC.

This clonotype showed up many times. The chain has TRBV24-1 and TRBJ2-2, with D tentatively TRBD1 (6 bases). This CDR3 contains 12 residues. Germline CDR1 reads KGHDR; CDR2 reads SFDVKD. Trimming left V 4 bases short and J 13 bases short, with 12 bases between. DNA of the CDR3: TGTGCCACCAGTGACTGGACAGCGGCGCTGTTTTTT. It codes for CATSDWTAALFF.

As for this clonotype: Just one base apart from a much larger clone, this may be a read error. The V gene is TRBV7-9, the J gene TRBJ2-7, with TRBD2 identical over 7 bases. The CDR3 spans 15 residues. Germline V gene data show CDR1 as SEHNR and CDR2 as FQNEAQ (reference sequence). The DNA for the CDR3 is TGTGCCGGCAGCCCGGCTGGCGGGGGCTCCTACGAGCAGTACTTC. Translating gives CAGSPAGGGSYEQYF.

There are a few counts of this clonotype. This chain joins TRBV7-2 and TRBJ1-5; 7 nucleotides match TRBD1. The trim removed 5 bases at V and 0 bases at J, leaving 4 bases unmatched. Germline-derived CDR1 and CDR2 are SGHTA and FQGNSA. This CDR3 comprises 15 residues. The CDR3: CASSVQGGSNQPQHF. The CDR3 DNA reads TGTGCCAGCAGCGTTCAGGGGGGTAGCAATCAGCCCCAGCATTTT.

This chain links TRBV6-1 with TRBJ2-6; TRBD1 aligns across 9 bases. Germline lookup yields CDR1 MNHNS and CDR2 SASEGT. J gave up 0 bases and V 10 bases, and 7 bases lay outside the gene matches. This CDR3 region has 16 residues. CDR3: CATQQGATSGANVLTF. As DNA, the CDR3 is TGTGCCACTCAACAGGGGGCGACCTCTGGGGCCAACGTCCTGACTTTC.

In this sample, this clonotype turned up a few times. CDR3 sequence: CASSIPDRWAHYGYTF. CDR3 DNA sequence: TGTGCCAGTAGTATTCCGGACAGGTGGGCACACTATGGCTACACCTTC. V and J are TRBV19 and TRBJ1-2, with 7 bases fitting TRBD1. V gave up 3 bases and J gave up 3 bases; unmatched junction bases: 10. Germline CDR1 and CDR2: LNHDA and SQIVND (reference sequence). The CDR3 is 16 amino acids.

In this sample, this clonotype turned up a few times. The chain is built from TRBV6-1 and TRBJ2-1; D is unclear. Trimming pared 6 bases from V and 5 bases from J, leaving 2 bases between. Germline V CDR1 and CDR2: MNHNS, SASEGT. The CDR3 contains 10 residues. The CDR3 DNA reads TGTGCCAGCAGAGACAATGAGCAGTTCTTC. Translation gives CASRDNEQFF.

The J gene is TRBJ2-7, the V gene TRBV9; D possibly corresponds to TRBD1 (6 bases). The V end was cut by 2 bases, the J end by 2 bases, with 17 bases between. Germline V gene lookup returns CDR1 SGDLS and CDR2 YYNGEE. This CDR3 is built from 16 residues. This CDR3 is CASSVLTGLGTYEQYF. In DNA form, the CDR3 reads TGTGCCAGCAGCGTGTTAACAGGGTTGGGGACCTACGAGCAGTACTTC.

This clonotype was counted at least ten times. V gene TRBV5-1 combines with J gene TRBJ1-2, with 7 bases aligning to TRBD1. V trimming: 6 bases; J trimming: 2 bases; junction bases outside the gene matches: 7. The germline V gene encodes CDR1 SGHRS and CDR2 YFSETQ. This CDR3 spans 14 amino acids. The CDR3 is CASNQQGGNYGYTF. The DNA for the CDR3 is TGCGCCAGCAACCAGCAGGGGGGCAACTATGGCTACACCTTC.

Regarding this clonotype: One base away lies a much larger clone, so this may be a sequencing read error. This rearrangement joins TRBV20-1 to TRBJ1-2; weak D call: TRBD1 (5 bases). CDR1 is DFQATT and CDR2 is SNEGSKA in the germline V gene (reference sequence). The CDR3 runs 16 residues. The CDR3 region is CSAGDRGVTLNYGYTF. Written as DNA, the CDR3 is TGCAGTGCTGGAGATAGAGGGGTTACGCTAAACTATGGCTACACCTTC.

The J gene is TRBJ1-5, the V gene TRBV6-1; no clear D gene. CDR3 length equals 16 residues. V lost 4 bases, J lost 2 bases, and 15 bases lay in between. Per the germline V gene, CDR1 is MNHNS and CDR2 is SASEGT. CDR3 sequence (DNA): TGTGCCAGCAGTGCTTACGACTGGTATGGCAATCAGCCCCAGCATTTT. It specifies CASSAYDWYGNQPQHF.

In nucleotides, the CDR3 is TGCGCCAGCAGCTTAGAACCCAGCACCGGGGAGCTGTTTTTT. Amino acids: CASSLEPSTGELFF. The chain is built from TRBV5-1 and TRBJ2-2; D gene uncertain. V gave up 2 bases and J gave up 4 bases, with 9 bases separating them. The CDR3 consists of 14 residues. Germline V gene data show CDR1 as SGHRS and CDR2 as YFSETQ.

This clonotype was observed a handful of times. The chain is built from TRBV9 and TRBJ1-5, with D maybe TRBD1 (6 bases). This CDR3 spans 15 amino acids. Germline V gives CDR1 SGDLS, CDR2 YYNGEE. V lost 2 bases and J 3 bases, leaving 12 bases between the germline ends. The CDR3 DNA follows: TGTGCCAGCAGCGTTACAGGGCTTTTCAATCAGCCCCAGCATTTT. This gives the protein CASSVTGLFNQPQHF.

Notes on this clonotype: One end of the junction varies from germline; a read error may be responsible. The chain carries TRBV29-1 and TRBJ2-5, with D possibly being TRBD2 (5 bases). The CDR3 is 14 amino acids. CDR1 and CDR2 from the germline V gene are SQVTM and ANQGSEA. The CDR3 region is CSAAGDTVQGTQYF. Written as DNA, the CDR3 is TGCAGCGCCGCCGGGGATACAGTCCAAGGGACCCAGTACTTC.

This clonotype was picked up many times. V usage is TRBV12-3 or TRBV12-4 and J usage is TRBJ1-5; D is undetermined. The CDR3 is made up of 16 amino acids. Trimming cost V 3 bases and J 2 bases, with 14 bases left between them. The CDR3 region has the DNA TGTGCCAGCAGTTTTTGGGGTTCGGGTGGCAATCAGCCCCAGCATTTT. This sequence encodes CASSFWGSGGNQPQHF.

This clonotype has just a few counts. The CDR3 DNA reads TGTGCCAGCAGCCTAGGGGGCATTCCCTATGGCTACACCTTC. It translates to CASSLGGIPYGYTF. The rearrangement uses TRBV7-9 and TRBJ1-2; 7 bases match TRBD1. This CDR3 spans 14 amino acids. Germline CDR1 and CDR2: SEHNR and FQNEAQ (reference sequence). The V and J ends lost 5 bases and 4 bases, in that order; junction bases with no gene match: 7.

The chain is built from TRBV12-3 or TRBV12-4 and TRBJ1-2; 7 positions match TRBD1. Losses at the gene ends were 6 bases for V and 5 bases for J; bases not matched to a gene: 15. The CDR3 spans 16 residues. CDR3 amino acids: CASSRDREKRDYGYTF. CDR3 DNA: TGTGCCAGCAGCCGGGACAGAGAAAAGAGGGATTATGGCTACACCTTC.

This clonotype was seen a few times. This chain uses TRBV19 with TRBJ1-1; tentative D call: TRBD1 (5 bases). In germline, CDR1 is LNHDA, CDR2 SQIVND (reference sequence). V lost 2 bases and J lost 4, with 8 bases in between. The CDR3 is 13 amino acids. The CDR3 reads CASSIWGSTEAFF. The CDR3 bases are TGTGCCAGTAGTATATGGGGGAGCACTGAAGCTTTCTTT. Full variable domain (rest looked up from reference TRBV19 and TRBJ1-1): DGGITQSPKYLFRKEGQNVTLSCEQNLNHDAMYWYRQDPGQGLRLIYYSQIVNDFQKGDIAEGYSVSREKKESFPLTVTSAQKNPTAFYLCASSIWGSTEAFFGQGTRLTVV.

This clonotype has a count of ten or more. This rearrangement joins TRBV28 to TRBJ1-1; 9 nucleotides agree with TRBD1. V lost 7 bases, J lost 1 base, and 7 bases stayed unmatched. CDR3 size: 15 residues. Germline CDR1 is MDHEN and CDR2 is SYDVKM. The CDR3 sequence: CASIPPGQGNTEAFF. The CDR3 DNA sequence: TGTGCCAGCATTCCTCCGGGACAGGGGAACACTGAAGCTTTCTTT.

This clonotype has at least ten counts. The rearrangement uses TRBV28 and TRBJ1-5; D may be TRBD1 (5 bases). The CDR3 totals 15 residues. Looked up from germline, CDR1 is MDHEN and CDR2 is SYDVKM. Trimming took off 6 bases at V and 3 bases at J, with 15 bases between the two ends. The CDR3 DNA sequence: TGTGCCAGCAGCTTCAAGGGGTCGAACAATCAGCCCCAGCATTTT. Translated: CASSFKGSNNQPQHF. The full variable domain, its missing parts supplied by reference TRBV28 and TRBJ1-5, is DVKVTQSSRYLVKRTGEKVFLECVQDMDHENMFWYRQDPGLGLRLIYFSYDVKMKEKGDIPEGYSVSREKKERFSLILESASTNQTSMYLCASSFKGSNNQPQHFGDGTRLSIL.

In this sample, this clonotype turned up many times. The V and J genes are TRBV2 and TRBJ1-1; a weak D match, TRBD1 (6 bases). The germline V and J ends were trimmed by 1 base and 6 bases, with 12 bases remaining between them. The CDR3 is 14 residues long. Per germline, CDR1 SNHLY and CDR2 FYNNEI. This CDR3 reads CASSEEGGAAEAFF. The CDR3 region has the DNA TGTGCCAGCAGTGAAGAGGGGGGGGCTGCTGAAGCTTTCTTT.

The chain uses TRBV19 and TRBJ2-1; 9 bases are a match to TRBD2. V was pared by 3 bases and J by 4 bases, with 13 bases of the junction left unmatched. The CDR3 spans 18 residues. CDR1 is LNHDA and CDR2 is SQIVND in the germline V gene (reference sequence). CDR3 sequence (DNA): TGTGCCAGTAGTATGGGGGCGGGTAGCGGGAGAGGGTACAATGAGCAGTTCTTC. Residues: CASSMGAGSGRGYNEQFF.